The rows below give T cell receptor beta chains drawn from one sample of a study of PD-1 blockade in classical Hodgkin lymphoma. Some clones are missing from TCRdb's copy, which holds only in-frame ones; the method was immunoSEQ multiplex PCR. There are more than 50,000 clones in the sample; about 92% occur only once, and 9.7% lies in the top ten. This sample comprised peripheral blood mononuclear cells (PBMCs), obtained at baseline. The origin of the receptors is a human donor with classical Hodgkin lymphoma. Each CDR3 is given without its conserved first and last residue.

v_gene	j_gene	CDR3aa
TRBV30	TRBJ2-7	AWGLLYEQY
TRBV7-9	TRBJ1-3	ASSLGTVGNTIY
TRBV19	TRBJ2-6	ASSIMPSGANVLT
TRBV25-1	TRBJ2-7	ASSDPGTFGTNLYEQY
TRBV5-1	TRBJ1-1	ASSLGRGDTEAF
TRBV6-6	TRBJ2-7	ASSTTSGRAREQY
TRBV11-3	TRBJ2-7	ASSAGSSYEQY
TRBV6-6	TRBJ2-7	ASSWVAGSYEQY
TRBV7-9	TRBJ1-3	ASFEEGSGNTIY
TRBV5-6	TRBJ2-4	ASSSTGMDAKNIQY
TRBV27	NA	ASSSAGYEQY
TRBV6-1	TRBJ1-5	ASSQPGQGNQPQH
TRBV5-1	TRBJ2-5	ASSLASSSETQY
TRBV7-3	TRBJ2-1	ASSLWAGEYNEQF
TRBV15	TRBJ2-2	ATSRGLAGTGELF
TRBV6-1	TRBJ2-5	ASSVIGRLAQETQY
TRBV5-1	TRBJ2-1	ASSAYNEQF
TRBV2	TRBJ1-2	ASSAGLGRGDYGYT
TRBV29-1	TRBJ2-1	SVVGGRYNEQF
TRBV5-8	TRBJ2-3	ASSLRAGEGTDTQY
TRBV6-1	TRBJ2-7	ASSEPGQGPYEQY
TRBV7-8	TRBJ2-1	ASSPYRGRDNEQF
TRBV28	TRBJ2-5	ASSFLAGGKETQY
TRBV7-9	TRBJ2-1	ASSLGGAANEQF
TRBV27	TRBJ1-5	ASRMTGNNQPQH
TRBV6-5	TRBJ1-6	ASSTGQANSPLH
TRBV9	TRBJ2-5	ASSEKTSGKGETQY
TRBV5-4	TRBJ2-2	ASSGRLAVGELF
TRBV10-3	TRBJ2-6	AIPGSGGHSGANVLT
TRBV11-2	TRBJ2-1	ASSLESGRGEQF
TRBV27	TRBJ2-7	ASSLGQSYEQY
TRBV5-1	TRBJ2-1	ASDDRDSKYNEQF
TRBV6-1	TRBJ2-7	ASSGLGSSYEQY
TRBV6-1	TRBJ2-7	ASSKTGSFEQY
TRBV4-1	TRBJ2-3	ASSQPPGRGTDTQY
TRBV7-5	TRBJ1-5	ARSIQRISNQPQH
TRBV30	TRBJ2-7	AWSPYLQGTGQY
TRBV5-4	TRBJ2-1	ASSLERTELSPNEQF
TRBV30	TRBJ1-2	AWSWTGSYGYT
TRBV6-1	TRBJ1-5	ASSAWGQYSNQPQH